The 32 T cell receptor beta chains below all came from one sample that was sequenced in a study of low-dose radiotherapy and immunotherapy resistance in tumors. As to time point: before trial treatment. Alpha- and beta-chain coverage of first-strand cDNA came from TRAV- and TRBV-specific primers. TCRs were amplified for approximately 21 PCR cycles with a constant-region primer and V-primer adapter. MiXCR, run by TCRdb on the reads, gives a single entry per CDR3 protein. The sample records tens of thousands of distinct CDR3 sequences, 15% to 20% being singletons. Sequenced material: PBMCs, taken before treatment. These receptors all come from a male donor with prostate cancer.

This clonotype was seen repeatedly, ten times or more. This chain uses TRBV5-1 with TRBJ2-4; 12 bases are shared with TRBD2. V shed 4 bases, J shed 7 bases, and the junction held 3 bases outside the gene matches. The CDR3 is made up of 14 amino acids. The germline gives CDR1 SGHRS, CDR2 YFSETQ. The CDR3 protein is CASSTTSGGNIQYF. The CDR3 DNA is TGCGCCAGCAGCACTACTAGCGGGGGGAACATTCAGTACTTC.

The V gene is TRBV12-3 or TRBV12-4, the J gene TRBJ2-5; D is possibly TRBD2 (6 bases). Trimming stripped 8 bases from V and 4 bases from J, with 11 bases between. The CDR3 runs to 12 residues. The CDR3 loop reads CASAWGVETQYF. CDR3 DNA: TGTGCCAGCGCATGGGGGGTAGAGACCCAGTACTTC.

This clonotype was observed many times. The genes are TRBV5-1 and TRBJ1-1, with TRBD1 matching 7 bases. V was pared by 0 bases and J by 1 base, with 3 bases of the junction left unmatched. Germline V CDR1 and CDR2: SGHRS, YFSETQ. The CDR3 totals 15 residues. CDR3 DNA: TGCGCCAGCAGCTTGGAAGCAGGGGGGAACACTGAAGCTTTCTTT. The encoded protein is CASSLEAGGNTEAFF.

There are many counts of this clonotype. V is TRBV12-3 or TRBV12-4 and J is TRBJ2-3; maybe TRBD2 (6 bases). This CDR3 is 17 amino acids long. V lost 3 bases and J lost 11, with 27 bases in between. The CDR3 DNA is TGTGCCAGCAGTTTTTCGATAACCGGGGCCCGCACCGGGAGGCAGTATTTT. Protein product: CASSFSITGARTGRQYF.

This clonotype was seen ten or more times. This rearrangement joins TRBV7-9 to TRBJ2-1; D is possibly TRBD1 or TRBD2 (6 bases each). This CDR3 contains 14 residues. Per the germline V gene, CDR1 is SEHNR and CDR2 is FQNEAQ (reference sequence). V dropped 1 base and J dropped 10 bases, with 14 bases sitting between them. CDR3 in amino acids: CASSLEGGIREQFF. CDR3 coding DNA: TGTGCCAGCAGCTTAGAGGGGGGAATCCGAGAGCAGTTCTTC. Variable domain in full (rest from reference TRBV7-9 and TRBJ2-1): DTGVSQNPRHKITKRGQNVTFRCDPISEHNRLYWYRQTLGQGPEFLTYFQNEAQLEKSRLLSDRFSAERPKGSFSTLEIQRTEQGDSAMYLCASSLEGGIREQFFGPGTRLTVL.

V and J are TRBV5-1 and TRBJ2-3; TRBD2 might be the D (5 bases). This CDR3 has 14 residues. V lost 4 bases and J lost 5, with 14 bases in between. Germline CDR1 SGHRS, CDR2 YFSETQ. The CDR3 loop reads CASSATTRGDTQYF. DNA of the CDR3: TGCGCCAGCAGCGCAACTACCCGGGGAGATACGCAGTATTTT.

This clonotype was counted ten times or more. The V and J genes are TRBV29-1 and TRBJ2-3; 11 nucleotides match TRBD2. CDR3 length: 14 residues. J gave up 3 bases and V 4 bases, and 3 bases lay outside the gene matches. Germline loops: CDR1 SQVTM, CDR2 ANQGSEA. The CDR3 is CSVVGTSGTDTQYF. The CDR3 coding sequence is TGCAGCGTTGTGGGGACTAGCGGTACAGATACGCAGTATTTT.

The table lists this clonotype with many counts. The chain couples TRBV30 to TRBJ2-3; D is unclear. Trimming removed 3 bases at V and 10 bases at J, with 17 bases between. CDR3 length equals 13 residues. The V gene's germline CDR1 is GTSNPN and CDR2 SVGIG (reference sequence). CDR3 sequence: CAWRQYTASPQYF. In DNA form, the CDR3 reads TGTGCCTGGAGACAGTATACGGCGTCTCCGCAGTATTTT.

This clonotype was counted ten times or more. The rearrangement links TRBV19 to TRBJ1-1, with 9 bases that match TRBD1. V shed 3 bases, J shed 1 base, and the junction held 0 bases outside the gene matches. Germline V gene sequence: CDR1 LNHDA, CDR2 SQIVND (reference sequence). This CDR3 is 14 amino acids long. The CDR3 nucleotides read TGTGCCAGTAGTATGGGACAGGGGAACACTGAAGCTTTCTTT. Protein: CASSMGQGNTEAFF. The full variable domain, rest sourced from reference TRBV19 and TRBJ1-1, is DGGITQSPKYLFRKEGQNVTLSCEQNLNHDAMYWYRQDPGQGLRLIYYSQIVNDFQKGDIAEGYSVSREKKESFPLTVTSAQKNPTAFYLCASSMGQGNTEAFFGQGTRLTVV.

A remark on this clonotype: This may be a read error: a much more frequent sequence differs by one nucleotide. V and J are TRBV4-1 and TRBJ2-2; TRBD1 might be the D (8 bases). From germline, CDR1 is MGHRA and CDR2 YSYEKL. The CDR3 is 16 residues long. CDR3: CASSQGQGTMTGQLFF. CDR3 nucleotide sequence: TGCGCCAGCAGCCAAGGACAGGGGACTATGACCGGGCAGCTGTTTTTT.

Many counts were recorded for this clonotype. This CDR3 reads CASSPTPGLAGADTQYF. The CDR3 region has the DNA TGTGCCAGCAGCCCAACTCCAGGACTAGCGGGGGCTGATACGCAGTATTTT. The chain employs TRBV5-4 and TRBJ2-3; 13 nucleotides match TRBD2. This CDR3 is 17 amino acids long. Germline V gene sequence: CDR1 SGHNT, CDR2 YYREEE (reference sequence). The V and J ends lost 4 bases and 6 bases, in that order; junction bases with no gene match: 11. The full variable domain, with the rest looked up from reference TRBV5-4 and TRBJ2-3, is ETGVTQSPTHLIKTRGQQVTLRCSSQSGHNTVSWYQQALGQGPQFIFQYYREEENGRGNFPPRFSGLQFPNYSSELNVNALELDDSALYLCASSPTPGLAGADTQYFGPGTRLTVL.

This clonotype was detected only a few times. The chain is built from TRBV20-1 and TRBJ1-4, with a tentative D call TRBD1 (5 bases). Trimming cost V 0 bases and J 8 bases, with 13 bases left between them. Per the germline V gene, CDR1 is DFQATT and CDR2 is SNEGSKA (reference sequence). The CDR3 extends over 14 amino acids. CDR3 loop: CSAREGEYREKLFF. As DNA, the CDR3 is TGCAGTGCTAGAGAAGGGGAGTACCGAGAAAAACTGTTTTTT.

This clonotype was observed at least ten times. This rearrangement joins TRBV7-2 to TRBJ1-2; possible D gene TRBD1, 5 bases. The V gene's germline CDR1 is SGHTA and CDR2 FQGNSA. The CDR3 spans 20 residues. Trimming pared 6 bases from V and 2 bases from J, leaving 31 bases between. CDR3 residues: CASRPTTFRDEQYPNYGYTF. The CDR3 DNA follows: TGTGCCAGCAGACCAACAACCTTCAGGGATGAACAGTACCCCAACTATGGCTACACCTTC.

This clonotype has a count of ten or more. The rearrangement links TRBV3-1 to TRBJ2-7; D is unresolved. This CDR3 comprises 13 residues. The germline CDR1 and CDR2 sequences are LGHDT and YNNKEL (reference sequence). V was clipped by 4 bases and J by 3 bases, with 10 bases between them. The CDR3 here is CASSRTAGYEQYF. The CDR3, as DNA: TGTGCCAGCAGCCGGACCGCTGGCTACGAGCAGTACTTC.

This clonotype occurred many times. The chain is built from TRBV21-1 and TRBJ2-2; TRBD2 was called by the table and not checked on the DNA. TRBV21-1 is given as a pseudogene. The CDR3 covers 15 residues. The CDR3 sequence is CASSKGEWNTGELFF. The CDR3 region has the DNA TGTGCCAGCAGCAAAGGGGAGTGGAACACCGGGGAGCTGTTTTTT.

This clonotype was counted ten times or more. Compared with germline, one end of the junction differs, possibly owing to a read error. The chain has TRBV5-1 and TRBJ1-5; D ambiguous. Germline V CDR1 and CDR2: SGHRS, YFSETQ. The CDR3 spans 13 residues. The CDR3 here is CASSLDSNQPQHF. Written as DNA, the CDR3 is TGTGCCAGCAGCTTGGATAGCAATCAGCCCCAGCATTTT.

The chain joins TRBV6-1 to TRBJ2-1; 8 nucleotides line up with TRBD1. The CDR3 contains 15 residues. CDR1 and CDR2 from the germline V gene are MNHNS and SASEGT. The J segment lost 4 bases and the V segment lost 4 bases, leaving 6 bases of the junction unmatched. The DNA of the CDR3 is TGTGCCAGCAGTGGAAGGCGGACAGGGTACAATGAGCAGTTCTTC. It is translated as CASSGRRTGYNEQFF.

CDR3 DNA: TGTGCCAGCAGCCCAGAGGCGAGCTCCTACGAGCAGTACTTC. Amino acids: CASSPEASSYEQYF. The chain employs TRBV11-2 and TRBJ2-7; D not certain. The CDR3 covers 14 residues. CDR1 and CDR2 (germline): SGHAT, FQNNGV. V lost 5 bases, J lost 0 bases, and 11 bases lay in between.

This clonotype was counted ten times or more. The chain couples TRBV5-1 to TRBJ2-3, with TRBD1 matching 8 bases. Germline CDR1 reads SGHRS; CDR2 reads YFSETQ. The CDR3 has 17 residues. J gave up 4 bases and V 1 base, and 11 bases lay outside the gene matches. The CDR3 protein is CASSLWGRQGRPDTQYF. DNA of the CDR3: TGCGCCAGCAGCTTGTGGGGGAGACAGGGGAGACCAGATACGCAGTATTTT.

This clonotype was seen repeatedly, ten times or more. The rearrangement uses TRBV19 and TRBJ1-5; 8 positions match TRBD1. Germline CDR1 reads LNHDA; CDR2 reads SQIVND (reference sequence). V shed 10 bases, J shed 4 bases, and the junction held 3 bases outside the gene matches. This CDR3 has 12 amino acids. The CDR3 loop is CATRQGNQPQHF. The CDR3, as DNA: TGTGCCACCAGACAGGGGAATCAGCCCCAGCATTTT. The complete variable domain, with remaining parts taken from reference TRBV19 and TRBJ1-5, reads DGGITQSPKYLFRKEGQNVTLSCEQNLNHDAMYWYRQDPGQGLRLIYYSQIVNDFQKGDIAEGYSVSREKKESFPLTVTSAQKNPTAFYLCATRQGNQPQHFGDGTRLSIL.

Points on this clonotype: Compared with germline, one end of the junction differs, possibly owing to a read error. This rearrangement joins TRBV5-6 to TRBJ2-7; unclear D gene. The CDR3 is 16 amino acids. Germline CDR1 is SGHDT and CDR2 is YYEEEE. CDR3 coding DNA: TGTGCCATCAGCTCCTACTCAGGTACCGTGTCTTACGAGCAGTACTTC. It yields the protein CAISSYSGTVSYEQYF.

This clonotype has a count of ten or more. The chain couples TRBV12-3 or TRBV12-4 to TRBJ2-3; 10 bases are a match to TRBD1. The CDR3 has 16 amino acids. The V segment lost 5 bases and the J segment 0 bases; nucleotides outside the gene matches: 5. CDR3 residues: CASSPTGQGSTDTQYF. CDR3 coding DNA: TGTGCCAGCAGTCCCACGGGACAGGGGAGCACAGATACGCAGTATTTT.

CDR3 residues: CASSLNGDSQETQYF. The CDR3 nucleotides read TGTGCCAGCAGTTTAAACGGGGACTCCCAAGAGACCCAGTACTTC. The V and J genes are TRBV12-3 or TRBV12-4 and TRBJ2-5; possibly TRBD2 for D (6 bases). This CDR3 comprises 15 residues. V was trimmed by 2 bases and J by 1 base, leaving 11 bases between them.

This clonotype was counted a single time. A single base separates this from a much larger clone, so it may be a read error. The chain combines TRBV12-3 or TRBV12-4 with TRBJ2-2; TRBD2 might be the D (7 bases). The CDR3 covers 14 residues. With 8 bases removed from V and 8 bases from J, the gap between germline ends came to 18 bases. This CDR3 is CASSSLGGAGELFF. CDR3 bases: TGTGCCAGCTCAAGCCTGGGGGGGGCGGGGGAGCTGTTTTTT.

This clonotype was counted at least ten times. This rearrangement joins TRBV2 to TRBJ2-2; D is perhaps TRBD1 (5 bases). The CDR3 consists of 15 residues. V was cut by 7 bases and J by 2 bases, with 14 bases left in between. From germline, CDR1 is SNHLY and CDR2 FYNNEI. CDR3 coding DNA: TGTGCCAGCACCCCCGGGCAGGGTAACACCGGGGAGCTGTTTTTT. It encodes CASTPGQGNTGELFF. Combining the CDR3 with reference TRBV2 and TRBJ2-2 gives the whole variable domain EPEVTQTPSHQVTQMGQEVILRCVPISNHLYFYWYRQILGQKVEFLVSFYNNEISEKSEIFDDQFSVERPDGSNFTLKIRSTKLEDSAMYFCASTPGQGNTGELFFGEGSRLTVL.

This clonotype was recorded at least ten times. The chain recombines TRBV6-2 or TRBV6-3 with TRBJ1-6; TRBD1 matches 9 bases. The J segment lost 6 bases and the V segment lost 6 bases, leaving 9 bases of the junction unmatched. This CDR3 has 16 residues. Germline CDR1 is MNHEY and CDR2 is SVGEGT. CDR3 sequence reads: CASSRPGQGVNSPLHF. In nucleotides, the CDR3 is TGTGCCAGCAGCCGACCGGGACAGGGAGTTAATTCACCCCTCCACTTT.

Many counts were recorded for this clonotype. The chain employs TRBV12-3 or TRBV12-4 and TRBJ2-5, with D possibly TRBD1 on 5 matching bases. Trimming shortened V by 5 bases and J by 2 bases, and 15 bases separated the two germline ends. The CDR3 runs to 15 residues. DNA of the CDR3: TGTGCCAGCAGTAATCCAGGGTTTGGGCAAGAGACCCAGTACTTC. This sequence encodes CASSNPGFGQETQYF.

This clonotype occurred many times. This sequence joins TRBV2 and TRBJ2-3; D not certain. The CDR3 has 13 amino acids. Germline V gene sequence: CDR1 SNHLY, CDR2 FYNNEI. Trimming cost V 5 bases and J 2 bases, with 8 bases left between them. The CDR3 is CASSSEITDTQYF. The DNA for the CDR3 is TGTGCCAGCAGTTCGGAGATCACAGATACGCAGTATTTT.

The chain links TRBV13 to TRBJ2-7; 9 bases align to TRBD1. The CDR3 has 15 amino acids. J was trimmed by 6 bases and V by 4 bases; bases with no gene match: 10. Germline CDR1 PRHDT, CDR2 FYEKMQ (reference sequence). CDR3 sequence: CASSSTGTGWIEQYF. The CDR3 bases are TGTGCCAGCAGCTCCACCGGGACAGGGTGGATCGAGCAGTACTTC.

This clonotype was counted ten times or more. V gene TRBV6-5 combines with J gene TRBJ2-3; 10 bases align to TRBD1. The ends lost 10 bases at V and 4 bases at J; junction bases unmatched: 14. CDR1 is MNHEY and CDR2 is SVGAGI in the germline V gene. The CDR3 sequence is 16 residues long. The CDR3 sequence: CATSLSGQGMADTQYF. In DNA, the CDR3 is TGTGCCACGTCCCTGTCGGGACAGGGGATGGCAGATACGCAGTATTTT.

There are many counts of this clonotype. The CDR3 coding sequence is TGTGCCAGCAGTTTAAGGAGACAGGGGGGAACTAGCACAGATACGCAGTATTTT. As protein: CASSLRRQGGTSTDTQYF. This chain joins TRBV27 and TRBJ2-3; 9 bases are a match to TRBD1. Per germline, CDR1 MNHEY and CDR2 SMNVEV (reference sequence). The ends lost 2 bases at V and 0 bases at J; junction bases unmatched: 9. The CDR3 has 18 residues.

As for this clonotype: A far larger clone is a single base away, which makes a read error likely. The gene calls are TRBV6-5 and TRBJ2-3, with TRBD2 matching over 8 bases. The CDR3 sequence is 16 residues long. Germline V CDR1 and CDR2: MNHEY, SVGAGI. The trim removed 5 bases at V and 2 bases at J, leaving 9 bases unmatched. The DNA of the CDR3 is TGTGCCAGCAGTGAAGAAGCGGGGGCCTTCACAGATACGCAGTATTTT. It encodes CASSEEAGAFTDTQYF.